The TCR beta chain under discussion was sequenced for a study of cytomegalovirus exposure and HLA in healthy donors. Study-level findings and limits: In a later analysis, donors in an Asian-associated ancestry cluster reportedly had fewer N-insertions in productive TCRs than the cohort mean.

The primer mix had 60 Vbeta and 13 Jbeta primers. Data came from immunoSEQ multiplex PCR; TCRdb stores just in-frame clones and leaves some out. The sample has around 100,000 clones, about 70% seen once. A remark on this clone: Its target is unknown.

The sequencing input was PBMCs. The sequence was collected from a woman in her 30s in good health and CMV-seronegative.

The CDR3 DNA follows: TGTGCCAGCTCACCACCGAGGTCGTGGACAGGGAATGAAAAACTGTTTTTT. Translated, it gives CASSPPRSWTGNEKLFF. The V and J genes are TRBV18 and TRBJ1-4; 8 bases are a match to TRBD1. The CDR3 has 17 amino acids. V was pared by 0 bases and J by 5 bases, with 8 bases of the junction left unmatched. Germline V gene lookup returns CDR1 KGHSH and CDR2 LQKENI.